In its sample, the clone carrying this TCR beta chain was seen a few times. V gave up 3 bases and J gave up 1 base, with 18 bases separating them. The CDR3 has 17 residues. CDR1 is MDHEN and CDR2 is SYDVKM in the germline V gene. These data originate in a study of spatial heterogeneity in lung cancer. On the study more broadly: Where available, sequencing covered follow-up PBMC samples, taken at a median of about two years after resection. The count of detected beta-chain sequences consistently exceeded that of alpha-chain sequences. An average of more than ten raw reads was observed per unique TCR and UMI combination.

TCR cDNA molecules were tagged individually, and each one carried a unique molecular identifier. TCRdb recomputed calls from the 5' RACE reads with MiXCR, one row per CDR3 protein. The sample holds around 120,000 distinct CDR3 sequences, 9.5% to 15% seen once. This sample's time point: blood at routine non-recurrence follow-up after resection. Frozen PBMC, nontumor lung or tumor provided whole RNA, which was sequenced unsorted. The sequence derives from a male donor with early-stage non-small cell lung cancer. This chain joins TRBV28 and TRBJ2-5, with D possibly being TRBD2 (7 bases). Sample: PBMCs, taken at follow-up. CDR3 DNA: TGTGCCAGCAGTTTTCCACCCGGGGGAGGGGGCCAAGAGACCCAGTACTTC. Translation: CASSFPPGGGGQETQYF.